These 27 T cell receptor beta chains came from one sample sequenced in a study of blood T cell repertoires in COVID-19 (dated by TCRdb to the early 2020s). Preparation of the library involved the immunoSEQ multiplex PCR assay. TCRdb's version of the immuneACCESS table is confined to in-frame rearrangements and falls short of the full clone set. An unresolved V gene accounts for under half of the shortfall where checked; the remainder is of unknown origin. In this sample the table shows under 350,000 clones, 75% to 95% of which occur a single time. Of the sample, 6% to 7% is held by the ten largest clones. Sequencing was carried out using peripheral blood. These TCRs come from a woman aged 30 to 39 with COVID-19, enrolled during active disease.

This chain links TRBV4-1 with TRBJ2-4; D gene ambiguous. The CDR3 consists of 14 residues. The V gene's germline CDR1 is MGHRA and CDR2 YSYEKL. V was trimmed by 0 bases and J by 4 bases, leaving 7 bases between them. CDR3: CASSQELGKNIQYF. The CDR3 region has the DNA TGCGCCAGCAGCCAAGAGCTCGGGAAAAACATTCAGTACTTC.

The chain is built from TRBV7-2 and TRBJ1-1; no reliable D call. The V and J ends lost 0 bases and 1 base respectively, with 12 bases between them. This CDR3 contains 16 residues. Looked up from germline, CDR1 is SGHTA and CDR2 is FQGNSA. The CDR3 DNA sequence: TGTGCCAGCAGCTTAGCCTTTGGACGGGGGAACACTGAAGCTTTCTTT. This gives the protein CASSLAFGRGNTEAFF. Full variable domain (rest looked up from reference TRBV7-2 and TRBJ1-1): GAGVSQSPSNKVTEKGKDVELRCDPISGHTALYWYRQSLGQGLEFLIYFQGNSAPDKSGLPSDRFSAERTGGSVSTLTIQRTQQEDSAVYLCASSLAFGRGNTEAFFGQGTRLTVV.

The chain joins TRBV5-1 to TRBJ1-3; the D gene is possibly TRBD1 (5 bases). Deletions cut 4 bases from V and 4 bases from J, with 9 bases between. This CDR3 contains 13 residues. Looked up from germline, CDR1 is SGHRS and CDR2 is YFSETQ. CDR3 coding DNA: TGCGCCAGCAGCCTAAGACAGGGAAACACCATATATTTT. This sequence encodes CASSLRQGNTIYF.

Only one count was recorded for this clone. V usage is TRBV11-3 and J usage is TRBJ1-1; D gene ambiguous. Germline CDR1 SGHNT, CDR2 YENEEA. This CDR3 region has 15 residues. V dropped 4 bases and J dropped 5 bases, with 17 bases sitting between them. The CDR3 spells CASSSSAGEGTEAFF. The CDR3 DNA reads TGTGCCAGCAGCTCGTCAGCGGGAGAGGGTACTGAAGCTTTCTTT.

V gene TRBV19 combines with J gene TRBJ1-2; 7 nucleotides align to TRBD1. The CDR3 is made up of 14 amino acids. Trimming removed 7 bases from V and 3 bases from J; junction bases left unmatched: 8. The germline V gene encodes CDR1 LNHDA and CDR2 SQIVND (reference sequence). CDR3 sequence reads: CASTTTGVDYGYTF. CDR3 coding DNA: TGTGCCAGTACCACTACAGGGGTTGACTATGGCTACACCTTC.

This clone was recorded only once. This sequence joins TRBV29-1 and TRBJ2-3, with TRBD2 matching 10 bases. The CDR3 runs to 15 residues. The V segment lost 8 bases and the J segment 4 bases; nucleotides outside the gene matches: 12. The germline gives CDR1 SQVTM, CDR2 ANQGSEA. In DNA form, the CDR3 reads TGCAGCACAGGTCTAGCGGGAGAGCCCGCAGATACGCAGTATTTT. It translates to CSTGLAGEPADTQYF.

This clone appeared a single time. The V gene is TRBV2, the J gene TRBJ1-2, with D possibly being TRBD1 (6 bases). Germline V gene sequence: CDR1 SNHLY, CDR2 FYNNEI. CDR3 length equals 14 residues. Trimming took off 6 bases at V and 8 bases at J, with 19 bases between the two ends. The CDR3 bases are TGTGCCAGCAGAGAACAGGGTGGGGTGTTCGGCTACACCTTC. Translating it yields CASREQGGVFGYTF.

This clone has just a few counts. V is TRBV2 and J is TRBJ1-1; 7 bases map to TRBD1. V lost 6 bases and J lost 3; bases outside the gene matches: 4. The CDR3 runs 13 residues. Per germline, CDR1 SNHLY and CDR2 FYNNEI. Written as DNA, the CDR3 is TGTGCCAGCAGCGTTGACAGGGACACTGAAGCTTTCTTT. This codes for CASSVDRDTEAFF.

The chain couples TRBV11-3 to TRBJ2-1; TRBD2 matches 9 bases. After removal of 5 bases from V and 5 bases from J, the junction contained 10 bases not matched to a gene. The V gene's germline CDR1 is SGHNT and CDR2 YENEEA. This CDR3 comprises 16 residues. The CDR3, as DNA: TGTGCCAGCAGCCCCGGGGGCGGGAGGGTGAACAATGAGCAGTTCTTC. Its translation: CASSPGGGRVNNEQFF. The whole variable domain, remainder taken from reference TRBV11-3 and TRBJ2-1, is EAGVVQSPRYKIIEKKQPVAFWCNPISGHNTLYWYLQNLGQGPELLIRYENEEAVDDSQLPKDRFSAERLKGVDSTLKIQPAELGDSAVYLCASSPGGGRVNNEQFFGPGTRLTVL.

V gene TRBV6-5 combines with J gene TRBJ2-2; 7 bases are shared with TRBD1. CDR3 length equals 14 residues. The junction had 4 bases not matched to a gene; V was cut back by 6 bases and J by 3 bases. The germline CDR1 and CDR2 sequences are MNHEY and SVGAGI. The CDR3 DNA is TGTGCCAGCAGCCAGGGACAGCACACCGGGGAGCTGTTTTTT. Translation gives CASSQGQHTGELFF.

The chain joins TRBV27 to TRBJ1-2, with TRBD1 identical over 11 bases. Germline V gives CDR1 MNHEY, CDR2 SMNVEV (reference sequence). CDR3 length equals 17 residues. Trimming removed 6 bases from V and 2 bases from J; junction bases left unmatched: 11. CDR3 sequence (DNA): TGTGCCAGCAGCCCTAAGGGACAGGGGGTAGTAAACTATGGCTACACCTTC. Its translation is CASSPKGQGVVNYGYTF.

V and J are TRBV7-2 and TRBJ1-1; a possible D gene is TRBD1 (5 bases). Trimming left V 6 bases short and J 5 bases short, with 25 bases between. The CDR3 extends over 17 amino acids. Germline V CDR1 and CDR2: SGHTA, FQGNSA. DNA of the CDR3: TGTGCCAGCAGATATAGGTGGCCTGGGAGGGGAGGAACTGAAGCTTTCTTT. This translates into CASRYRWPGRGGTEAFF.

The V call is TRBV7-2, the J call TRBJ2-5; TRBD1 matches at 10 bases. This CDR3 contains 14 residues. Germline-derived CDR1 and CDR2 are SGHTA and FQGNSA. V shed 7 bases, J shed 4 bases, and the junction held 6 bases outside the gene matches. The CDR3 sequence: CASILGQGLETQYF. The CDR3 region has the DNA TGTGCCAGCATCCTGGGACAGGGGCTAGAGACCCAGTACTTC.

This sequence joins TRBV9 and TRBJ1-1; D unclear. Germline CDR1 and CDR2: SGDLS and YYNGEE. V was clipped by 1 base and J by 0 bases, with 10 bases between them. The CDR3 is 15 residues long. CDR3 region: CASSVSHTVNTEAFF. The CDR3 DNA follows: TGTGCCAGCAGCGTATCCCATACGGTGAACACTGAAGCTTTCTTT.

With regard to this clone: A read error may produce the germline difference seen at one junction end. CDR3 loop: CAVRLGSSYNEQFF. The DNA for the CDR3 is TGTGCCGTCAGACTAGGCAGCTCCTACAATGAGCAGTTCTTC. The chain couples TRBV10-3 to TRBJ2-1; tentatively, D is TRBD2 (6 bases). Looked up from germline, CDR1 is ENHRY and CDR2 is SYGVKD. The CDR3 loop spans 14 amino acids.

The chain combines TRBV11-2 with TRBJ1-2; possible D gene TRBD1, 5 bases. The CDR3 spans 14 residues. From germline, CDR1 is SGHAT and CDR2 FQNNGV. Trimming took off 4 bases at V and 3 bases at J, with 12 bases between the two ends. CDR3 sequence: CASSSWGGDYGYTF. For the CDR3, the DNA is TGTGCCAGCAGCTCTTGGGGAGGGGACTATGGCTACACCTTC.

This chain uses TRBV18 with TRBJ2-7; 7 bases agree with TRBD2. The CDR3 runs to 14 residues. After removal of 6 bases from V and 3 bases from J, the junction contained 8 bases not matched to a gene. Germline CDR1 and CDR2: KGHSH and LQKENI. The CDR3 is CASSEASGHYEQYF. The CDR3 DNA follows: TGTGCCAGCTCCGAAGCTAGCGGACACTACGAGCAGTACTTC. The complete variable domain, with remaining parts taken from reference TRBV18 and TRBJ2-7, reads NAGVMQNPRHLVRRRGQEARLRCSPMKGHSHVYWYRQLPEEGLKFMVYLQKENIIDESGMPKERFSAEFPKEGPSILRIQQVVRGDSAAYFCASSEASGHYEQYFGPGTRLTVT.

This clone was counted only a few times. V gene TRBV7-8 combines with J gene TRBJ2-1; 13 nucleotides agree with TRBD2. In germline, CDR1 is SGHVS, CDR2 FQNEAQ. The ends lost 2 bases at V and 4 bases at J; junction bases unmatched: 5. This CDR3 is built from 17 residues. CDR3: CASSLTLLAGGYNEQFF. DNA of the CDR3: TGTGCCAGCAGCTTAACTCTACTAGCGGGGGGGTACAATGAGCAGTTCTTC. The variable domain in full, completed from reference TRBV7-8 and TRBJ2-1, reads GAGVSQSPRYKVAKRGQDVALRCDPISGHVSLFWYQQALGQGPEFLTYFQNEAQLDKSGLPSDRFFAERPEGSVSTLKIQRTQQEDSAVYLCASSLTLLAGGYNEQFFGPGTRLTVL.

This clone was observed once. The V gene is TRBV4-1, the J gene TRBJ2-7; 8 positions match TRBD1. The length of the CDR3 is 16 residues. Per the germline V gene, CDR1 is MGHRA and CDR2 is YSYEKL. V trimming: 5 bases; J trimming: 2 bases; junction bases outside the gene matches: 11. The CDR3: CASSSPGAGGPYEQYF. For the CDR3, the DNA is TGCGCCAGCAGCTCCCCTGGGGCAGGGGGCCCCTACGAGCAGTACTTC.

In the case of this clone: This CDR3 is also generated by other DNA sequences in the sample. The J gene is TRBJ2-3, the V gene TRBV2; no definite D call. Germline CDR1 reads SNHLY; CDR2 reads FYNNEI. V gave up 7 bases and J gave up 2 bases, with 4 bases separating them. This CDR3 is 11 amino acids long. DNA of the CDR3: TGTGCCAGCACCTACACAGATACGCAGTATTTT. It encodes CASTYTDTQYF. The whole variable domain, remainder taken from reference TRBV2 and TRBJ2-3, is EPEVTQTPSHQVTQMGQEVILRCVPISNHLYFYWYRQILGQKVEFLVSFYNNEISEKSEIFDDQFSVERPDGSNFTLKIRSTKLEDSAMYFCASTYTDTQYFGPGTRLTVL.

The rearrangement uses TRBV30 and TRBJ2-7; D not resolved. The germline gives CDR1 GTSNPN, CDR2 SVGIG (reference sequence). The CDR3 sequence is 11 residues long. Trimming removed 4 bases at V and 5 bases at J, with 9 bases between. CDR3 region: CAWTVKNEQYF. The CDR3, as DNA: TGTGCCTGGACGGTAAAAAACGAGCAGTACTTC.

The V gene is TRBV6-4, the J gene TRBJ1-2; D is ambiguous. V was pared by 2 bases and J by 4 bases, with 5 bases between. The germline V gene encodes CDR1 MRHNA and CDR2 SNTAGT. The CDR3 runs to 12 residues. CDR3 sequence: CASSDGPYGYTF. The DNA of the CDR3 is TGTGCCAGCAGTGACGGCCCCTATGGCTACACCTTC.

The chain has TRBV30 and TRBJ1-5, with a weak D call TRBD1 (6 bases). V dropped 2 bases and J dropped 6 bases, with 11 bases sitting between them. The germline CDR1 and CDR2 sequences are GTSNPN and SVGIG (reference sequence). CDR3 length: 13 residues. CDR3 protein: CAWSITGSQPQHF. CDR3 sequence (DNA): TGTGCCTGGAGTATCACAGGGAGTCAGCCCCAGCATTTT.

This clone was seen a few times. This rearrangement joins TRBV7-5 to TRBJ1-1; TRBD1 is taken as the D call from the table, unchecked against the DNA. TRBV7-5 is noted as a pseudogene. This CDR3 region has 17 residues. This CDR3 is CARSTRTGESMNTEAFF. CDR3 nucleotide sequence: TGTGCCAGAAGCACTCGGACAGGGGAGAGCATGAACACTGAAGCTTTCTTT.

The chain recombines TRBV20-1 with TRBJ1-2; a possible D gene is TRBD1 (6 bases). The length of the CDR3 is 11 residues. Germline-derived CDR1 and CDR2 are DFQATT and SNEGSKA (reference sequence). Trimming took 5 bases from V and 8 from J, leaving 12 bases between them. CDR3 coding DNA: TGCAGTGCTCCAGGGGTTTGGGGCTACACCTTC. It is translated as CSAPGVWGYTF.

CDR3 DNA sequence: TGTGCCAGCAGCGTTCGGACAGGCTATTCCGGAAACACCATATATTTT. Amino acid sequence: CASSVRTGYSGNTIYF. The chain carries TRBV7-2 and TRBJ1-3; 7 positions agree with TRBD1. Germline loops: CDR1 SGHTA, CDR2 FQGNSA. The trim removed 5 bases at V and 4 bases at J, leaving 11 bases unmatched. CDR3 length equals 16 residues.

This chain joins TRBV24-1 and TRBJ2-3; a possible D gene is TRBD1 (6 bases). The CDR3 extends over 19 amino acids. Trimming took 0 bases from V and 0 from J, leaving 18 bases between them. CDR1 is KGHDR and CDR2 is SFDVKD in the germline V gene. The CDR3 sequence: CATSDLQGGHSSSTDTQYF. For the CDR3, the DNA is TGTGCCACCAGTGATTTGCAAGGGGGTCATTCCTCTAGCACAGATACGCAGTATTTT.